This T cell receptor (beta chain) is from a study of T-cell reconstitution after alpha-beta-depleted transplantation in children. Broader study findings: Reports say that about two months after transplant, the alpha-beta T cells came out of several hundred graft clones that had expanded. Newly produced T cells mostly accounted for T-cell counts and diversity one year post-transplant.

Unmatched junction bases numbered 10, after V lost 4 bases and J lost 1 base. Germline V gives CDR1 SGHRS, CDR2 YFSETQ. CDR3 length: 16 amino acids. This clonotype was detected ten times or more. No antigen is known for it. The TCRbeta library incorporated unique molecular identifiers. TCRdb redid the calling of the PCR reads with MiXCR, one entry per CDR3 protein. The repertoire holds 240,000 or so distinct CDR3 sequences, 6.5% to 10% seen once, with approximately 6.3% in the top ten. This receptor was identified in a male patient between 5 and 17 years old who had a stem cell transplant for acute lymphoblastic leukemia, so the T cells may come from the graft donor. The J gene is TRBJ2-7, the V gene TRBV5-1; 8 nucleotides agree with TRBD1. The sequenced sample was PBMCs, mostly from graft donor cells, obtained 180 days after TCRalphabeta/CD19-depleted stem cell transplant. The CDR3 DNA follows: TGCGCCAGCAGCCTTTCAGGACAGGGAAGGTCCTACGAGCAGTACTTC. Amino acids: CASSLSGQGRSYEQYF.